This T cell receptor (beta chain) was sequenced in a study of T cell responses to AZD1222 COVID-19 vaccine. Doses given second, at about 4 or about 12 weeks, were pooled. In germline, CDR1 is WSHSY, CDR2 SAAADI. The CDR3 loop spans 16 amino acids. Trimming took 5 bases from V and 0 from J, leaving 14 bases between them. The study, taken as a whole, reports: Donors were largely white British and mainly female; clonal diversity was possibly underestimated. Seropositivity was recorded at baseline in only 5 or 6 AZD1222 recipients.

The method was immunoSEQ multiplex PCR; TCRdb's version includes in-frame clones alone and lacks a portion of them. This sample carries some 120,000 clones, approximately 85% of them seen once, and the ten largest clones take roughly 4.4%. Concerning this clone itself: Its specificity is unknown.

This rearrangement joins TRBV10-2 to TRBJ1-3, with a possible D match to TRBD1 (5 bases). The source is an adult who received the AZD1222 COVID-19 vaccine. The source was peripheral blood, collected 28 days after the second AZD1222 dose. CDR3 sequence reads: CASSRSGPDSGNTIYF. The CDR3 coding sequence is TGCGCCAGCAGTCGTTCAGGGCCAGACTCTGGAAACACCATATATTTT.